These 17 T cell receptor beta chains share one sample of origin, sequenced in a study of OX40 agonist ivuxolimab in advanced cancers. TCRdb's copy holds only in-frame clones and misses some; the assay was immunoSEQ multiplex PCR. The table lists 57,000 or so clones, around 90% of them singletons. The material sequenced was CD4+ or CD8+ T cells sorted from blood, taken in a trial of the OX40 agonist ivuxolimab. The receptors were sampled from an adult with an advanced solid tumor such as melanoma, head and neck, liver or kidney cancer.

This clone was counted a single time. The chain has TRBV5-1 and TRBJ1-5; D may be TRBD1 (6 bases). Germline lookup yields CDR1 SGHRS and CDR2 YFSETQ. CDR3 length: 16 amino acids. The V and J ends lost 4 bases and 2 bases respectively, with 16 bases between them. CDR3 region: CASSPRPQGGNQPQHF. The CDR3 nucleotides are TGCGCCAGCAGCCCGAGGCCACAGGGCGGCAATCAGCCCCAGCATTTT. Combining the CDR3 with reference TRBV5-1 and TRBJ1-5 gives the whole variable domain KAGVTQTPRYLIKTRGQQVTLSCSPISGHRSVSWYQQTPGQGLQFLFEYFSETQRNKGNFPGRFSGRQFSNSRSEMNVSTLELGDSALYLCASSPRPQGGNQPQHFGDGTRLSIL.

V is TRBV18 and J is TRBJ2-2; 8 nucleotides line up with TRBD1. The CDR3 has 18 residues. The trim removed 4 bases at V and 3 bases at J, leaving 13 bases unmatched. Germline V lookup: CDR1 KGHSH, CDR2 LQKENI. CDR3 in DNA: TGTGCCAGCTCACTTACGACAGGGGTTTCCGAATACACCGGGGAGCTGTTTTTT. Translated, it gives CASSLTTGVSEYTGELFF.

V usage is TRBV7-8 and J usage is TRBJ2-5; 7 bases match TRBD2. The CDR3 has 14 amino acids. In germline, CDR1 is SGHVS, CDR2 FQNEAQ. With V trimmed by 6 bases and J by 2 bases, 6 bases remained unmatched. The chain's CDR3 is CASRPRAGQETQYF. In DNA, the CDR3 is TGTGCCAGCAGACCACGAGCGGGGCAAGAGACCCAGTACTTC.

J is TRBJ1-2 and V is TRBV30, with D possibly TRBD1 on 6 matching bases. CDR1 and CDR2 (germline): GTSNPN, SVGIG (reference sequence). The CDR3 extends over 13 amino acids. The V and J ends lost 4 bases and 4 bases respectively, with 13 bases between them. CDR3 protein: CAWTAQGPYGYTF. DNA of the CDR3: TGTGCCTGGACTGCCCAGGGGCCCTATGGCTACACCTTC. The full variable domain, with the rest looked up from reference TRBV30 and TRBJ1-2, is SQTIHQWPATLVQPVGSPLSLECTVEGTSNPNLYWYRQAAGRGLQLLFYSVGIGQISSEVPQNLSASRPQDRQFILSSKKLLLSDSGFYLCAWTAQGPYGYTFGSGTRLTVV.

This sequence joins TRBV7-2 and TRBJ1-6; no reliable D call. The CDR3 is 16 residues long. Trimming left V 3 bases short and J 7 bases short, with 16 bases between. The germline V gene has CDR1 SGHTA and CDR2 FQGNSA. The CDR3 here is CASSFPGLGQNSPLHF. The CDR3 coding sequence is TGTGCCAGCAGCTTTCCGGGGTTAGGTCAAAATTCACCCCTCCACTTT.

The chain links TRBV6-5 to TRBJ1-2, with D uncertain. Per germline, CDR1 MNHEY and CDR2 SVGAGI. There are 11 residues in the CDR3. V was cut by 6 bases and J by 8 bases, with 10 bases left in between. CDR3 residues: CASRALMGYTF. The CDR3 DNA sequence: TGTGCCAGCAGGGCCCTAATGGGCTACACCTTC.

The chain carries TRBV19 and TRBJ1-1; TRBD1 matches 12 bases. Germline V lookup: CDR1 LNHDA, CDR2 SQIVND (reference sequence). V dropped 6 bases and J dropped 5; count of bases not matched to a gene: 16. This CDR3 has 18 amino acids. CDR3 sequence: CASRPGQGAPIPSTEAFF. Here the CDR3 DNA reads TGTGCCAGTAGACCGGGACAGGGGGCGCCGATTCCTTCGACTGAAGCTTTCTTT.

The chain couples TRBV6-1 to TRBJ2-1; D remains ambiguous. The CDR3 contains 14 residues. The germline V and J ends were trimmed by 1 base and 3 bases, with 7 bases remaining between them. Germline loops: CDR1 MNHNS, CDR2 SASEGT. CDR3 in amino acids: CASSEGGYYNEQFF. The CDR3 DNA sequence: TGTGCCAGCAGTGAAGGGGGTTACTACAATGAGCAGTTCTTC.

This clone was recorded once. The chain links TRBV11-2 to TRBJ2-3; D not resolved. This CDR3 contains 12 residues. Between the trimmed V and J ends, which lost 0 bases and 4 bases, there was a span of 2 bases. Germline V lookup: CDR1 SGHAT, CDR2 FQNNGV. The CDR3: CASSLEPDTQYF. In nucleotides, the CDR3 is TGTGCCAGCAGCTTAGAACCAGATACGCAGTATTTT. The whole variable domain, remainder taken from reference TRBV11-2 and TRBJ2-3, is EAGVAQSPRYKIIEKRQSVAFWCNPISGHATLYWYQQILGQGPKLLIQFQNNGVVDDSQLPKDRFSAERLKGVDSTLKIQPAKLEDSAVYLCASSLEPDTQYFGPGTRLTVL.

This clone was detected only once. V is TRBV10-3 and J is TRBJ2-5; 7 positions match TRBD2. Per the germline V gene, CDR1 is ENHRY and CDR2 is SYGVKD. CDR3 length equals 11 residues. Germline trimming cut 6 bases from V and 5 bases from J; bases unmatched to any gene: 0. CDR3 nucleotides: TGTGCCATCAGGGGGGGGGAGACCCAGTACTTC. Encoded protein: CAIRGGETQYF.

As for this clone: The junction shows a germline mismatch at one end, possibly a read error. The rearrangement uses TRBV10-3 and TRBJ2-5, with D unclear. The CDR3 runs 12 residues. Germline loops: CDR1 ENHRY, CDR2 SYGVKD. CDR3 sequence reads: CAISQSQETQYF. The CDR3 nucleotides read TGTGCCATCAGTCAGTCCCAAGAGACCCAGTACTTC.

The chain carries TRBV7-2 and TRBJ2-7; D remains unclear. The CDR3 is made up of 15 amino acids. Germline assignment: CDR1 SGHTA and CDR2 FQGNSA. Trimming removed 4 bases at V and 3 bases at J, with 16 bases between. The CDR3 region is CASSSGGPRDYEQYF. The CDR3 nucleotides are TGTGCCAGCAGCTCGGGCGGTCCCCGCGACTACGAGCAGTACTTC.

This chain links TRBV11-1 with TRBJ2-7; 9 positions agree with TRBD1. The CDR3 is 14 amino acids. Germline CDR1 SGHAT, CDR2 FQDESV (reference sequence). J gave up 5 bases and V 5 bases, and 7 bases lay outside the gene matches. CDR3 bases: TGTGCCAGCAGCACGGACAGGGGTAAGAACGAGCAGTACTTC. It is translated as CASSTDRGKNEQYF. Supplemented by reference TRBV11-1 and TRBJ2-7, the full variable domain reads EAEVAQSPRYKITEKSQAVAFWCDPISGHATLYWYRQILGQGPELLVQFQDESVVDDSQLPKDRFSAERLKGVDSTLKIQPAELGDSAMYLCASSTDRGKNEQYFGPGTRLTVT.

The chain employs TRBV5-4 and TRBJ2-7; D not resolved. Germline CDR1 SGHNT, CDR2 YYREEE (reference sequence). Trimming removed 1 base from V and 5 bases from J, with 7 bases in between. The CDR3 sequence is 12 residues long. The CDR3 is CASSLTGDEQYF. The DNA for the CDR3 is TGTGCCAGCAGCTTGACGGGTGACGAGCAGTACTTC.

The chain employs TRBV2 and TRBJ1-6; D is unclear. V was clipped by 4 bases and J by 12 bases, with 10 bases between them. Germline CDR1 is SNHLY and CDR2 is FYNNEI. The CDR3 consists of 12 residues. The CDR3 sequence: CASSATAEPLHF. DNA of the CDR3: TGTGCCAGCAGTGCGACCGCTGAACCCCTCCACTTT.

The genes are TRBV23-1 and TRBJ1-3; perhaps TRBD1 as D (6 bases). TRBV23-1 is sorted into the ORF group, with uncertain function. CDR3 length equals 17 residues. Trimming stripped 3 bases from V and 4 bases from J, with 19 bases between. The CDR3 DNA is TGCGCCAGCAGTCATCCTCGTTGGGGGGCGCAAGGAAACACCATATATTTT. It is translated as CASSHPRWGAQGNTIYF.

V is TRBV18 and J is TRBJ1-2; 7 nucleotides align to TRBD1. V was pared by 4 bases and J by 0 bases, with 2 bases of the junction left unmatched. CDR1 is KGHSH and CDR2 is LQKENI in the germline V gene. The length of the CDR3 is 14 residues. DNA of the CDR3: TGTGCCAGCTCACGACAGGGTACTAACTATGGCTACACCTTC. It translates to CASSRQGTNYGYTF.